These 2 T cell receptor beta chains came from one sample sequenced in a study of cytomegalovirus exposure and HLA in healthy donors. The data were produced by immunoSEQ multiplex PCR, yet TCRdb's version contains in-frame clones alone and is incomplete. Of hundreds of thousands of clones in the sample, approximately 87% were seen once. The specimen was PBMCs. The receptor set was obtained from a man younger than 30 in good health and CMV-seronegative.

This clone occurred once. The chain uses TRBV5-1 and TRBJ2-1; 7 bases are shared with TRBD1. CDR1 and CDR2 (germline): SGHRS, YFSETQ. The J segment lost 6 bases and the V segment lost 1 base, leaving 7 bases of the junction unmatched. CDR3 size: 15 residues. The CDR3 sequence: CASSLLPGQSNEQFF. The CDR3, as DNA: TGCGCCAGCAGCTTGCTGCCGGGACAGAGCAATGAGCAGTTCTTC.

V and J are TRBV6-1 and TRBJ1-5, with D possibly being TRBD1 (5 bases). The CDR3 spans 12 residues. V lost 8 bases to trimming and J lost 6 bases, with 11 bases between them. From germline, CDR1 is MNHNS and CDR2 SASEGT. The CDR3 sequence: CASEEGAQPQHF. CDR3 DNA sequence: TGTGCCAGCGAGGAAGGGGCTCAGCCCCAGCATTTT.